This entry lists 12 T cell receptor beta chains sequenced from one sample in a study of T-cell reconstitution after alpha-beta-depleted transplantation in children. Preparing the TCRbeta library involved the use of unique molecular identifiers. TCRdb recomputed calls from the PCR reads with MiXCR, one row per CDR3 protein. The sample carries hundreds of thousands of distinct CDR3 sequences, roughly 13% recorded once. Sequences were derived from PBMCs, mostly from graft donor cells, sampled 360 days after TCRalphabeta/CD19-depleted stem cell transplant. These receptors were taken from a male patient aged 10 to 17 who had a stem cell transplant for acute myeloid leukemia, so the T cells may come from the graft donor.

This clonotype was seen at least ten times. This rearrangement joins TRBV5-1 to TRBJ2-2; tentative D call: TRBD2 (6 bases). The germline gives CDR1 SGHRS, CDR2 YFSETQ. This CDR3 contains 15 residues. V lost 4 bases to trimming and J lost 3 bases, with 13 bases between them. The DNA of the CDR3 is TGCGCCAGCAGCCTGTCGACTAGACACACCGGGGAGCTGTTTTTT. It codes for CASSLSTRHTGELFF.

This clonotype was picked up many times. The chain recombines TRBV4-2 with TRBJ2-5; TRBD2 agrees at 8 bases. Germline assignment: CDR1 LGHNA and CDR2 YNFKEQ. The CDR3 runs to 16 residues. The junction had 8 bases not matched to a gene; V was cut back by 1 base and J by 4 bases. The CDR3 loop is CASSQGTAGEGETQYF. CDR3 nucleotide sequence: TGTGCCAGCAGCCAAGGAACAGCGGGAGAAGGAGAGACCCAGTACTTC.

The V gene is TRBV12-3 or TRBV12-4, the J gene TRBJ1-5; no firm D call. CDR3 length: 14 amino acids. With 1 base removed from V and 4 bases from J, the gap between germline ends came to 8 bases. CDR3 bases: TGTGCCAGCAGTTTAGAAGGAAAAAATCAGCCCCAGCATTTT. Residues: CASSLEGKNQPQHF.

The rearrangement joins TRBV6-2 or TRBV6-3 to TRBJ2-6; D is ambiguous. V was trimmed by 7 bases and J by 0 bases, leaving 13 bases between them. This CDR3 region has 16 residues. Germline CDR1 MNHEY, CDR2 SVGEGT. Here the CDR3 reads CASTRELFSGANVLTF. CDR3 in DNA: TGTGCCAGCACCAGAGAACTGTTCTCTGGGGCCAACGTCCTGACTTTC.

The chain carries TRBV29-1 and TRBJ1-5; 9 bases are a match to TRBD1. This CDR3 comprises 17 residues. Per germline, CDR1 SQVTM and CDR2 ANQGSEA. V shed 5 bases and J 0 bases; nucleotides not matched to a gene: 11. The CDR3 sequence: CSVLGHRGRGSNQPQHF. The CDR3 nucleotides are TGCAGCGTTTTGGGCCACAGGGGGCGAGGTAGCAATCAGCCCCAGCATTTT.

This chain connects TRBV7-6 to TRBJ2-3; TRBD2 might be the D (6 bases). Germline CDR1 SGHVS, CDR2 FNYEAQ. Trimming cost V 8 bases and J 0 bases, with 15 bases left between them. CDR3 size: 15 residues. In DNA form, the CDR3 reads TGTGCCAGCCTGGGAGGAATCGCTAGCACAGATACGCAGTATTTT. This codes for CASLGGIASTDTQYF.

The rearrangement uses TRBV11-2 and TRBJ2-7; tentative D call: TRBD2 (6 bases). This CDR3 region has 13 residues. Germline lookup yields CDR1 SGHAT and CDR2 FQNNGV. Trimming removed 5 bases from V and 5 bases from J, with 13 bases in between. In DNA form, the CDR3 reads TGTGCCAGCAGCCGAATCGGGGGACACGAGCAGTACTTC. Its protein product is CASSRIGGHEQYF.

This clonotype has at least ten counts. The rearrangement uses TRBV14 and TRBJ2-5; unclear D gene. Trimming took off 0 bases at V and 5 bases at J, with 13 bases between the two ends. The CDR3 has 15 residues. The germline V gene encodes CDR1 SGHDN and CDR2 FVKESK. The CDR3 DNA follows: TGTGCCAGCAGCCAAGATGCCCGGAGTATGGAGACCCAGTACTTC. Amino acids: CASSQDARSMETQYF.

This clonotype came up a few times. The chain carries TRBV18 and TRBJ2-7, with TRBD2 identical over 8 bases. After removal of 6 bases from V and 3 bases from J, the junction contained 13 bases not matched to a gene. CDR3 length: 16 residues. The germline CDR1 and CDR2 sequences are KGHSH and LQKENI. Here the CDR3 DNA reads TGTGCCAGCTCCCCAGTAAAAGGTAGCGGGATCTACGAGCAGTACTTC. Translating gives CASSPVKGSGIYEQYF.

The chain is built from TRBV29-1 and TRBJ2-5; D is perhaps TRBD1 (6 bases). This CDR3 region has 12 residues. The V gene lost 7 bases and the J gene lost 1 base, with 10 bases spanning the gap. Germline CDR1 is SQVTM and CDR2 is ANQGSEA. The DNA of the CDR3 is TGCAGCGCTAAGGACAGCCAAGAGACCCAGTACTTC. Amino acids: CSAKDSQETQYF.

This clonotype was observed many times. J is TRBJ2-2 and V is TRBV11-2; TRBD2 matches 12 bases. Germline trimming cut 3 bases from V and 8 bases from J; bases unmatched to any gene: 4. CDR3 length equals 15 residues. The germline V gene has CDR1 SGHAT and CDR2 FQNNGV. The CDR3 region is CASSLTSGRLGELFF. DNA of the CDR3: TGTGCCAGCAGCTTGACTAGCGGGAGATTAGGGGAGCTGTTTTTT.

This clonotype was found a few times. The genes are TRBV7-3 and TRBJ2-2; 7 positions agree with TRBD2. Germline values: CDR1 SGHTA, CDR2 FQGTGA. The CDR3 spans 16 residues. Trimming removed 3 bases from V and 6 bases from J; junction bases left unmatched: 10. The CDR3 DNA reads as TGTGCCAGCAGCTTGCGAGGCGGGAGAATATCCGGGGAGCTGTTTTTT. Translation gives CASSLRGGRISGELFF.